Listed below are T cell receptor beta chains from one sample, sequenced in a study of blood T cell repertoires in COVID-19. Using immunoSEQ multiplex PCR, the repertoire was profiled, and TCRdb retains in-frame clones only, with some absent. The sample has over 350,000 clones, approximately 90% seen once. The sample taken for sequencing was PBMCs or T cells enriched from blood (not recorded which). The receptors derive from a woman between 18 and 30 years old with acute COVID-19. Both conserved end residues are part of each CDR3. Each record gives: D gene, J gene, V gene, clone size, CDR3 protein, CDR3 DNA. The D gene is left open where the match is weak. The size field is filled for only some rows; it gives once, few, many or a size class.

d_call: -
j_call: TRBJ1-2
v_call: TRBV10-2
clone_size: few
cdr3_aa: CASSELGGDYGYTF
cdr3_nt: TGCGCCAGCAGTGAGTTAGGAGGAGACTATGGCTACACCTTC

d_call: TRBD1
j_call: TRBJ2-2
v_call: TRBV7-2
clone_size: -
cdr3_aa: CASSLGTGLETGELFF
cdr3_nt: TGTGCCAGCAGCTTAGGGACAGGGTTGGAAACCGGGGAGCTGTTTTTT

d_call: -
j_call: TRBJ1-2
v_call: TRBV9
clone_size: -
cdr3_aa: CASSLRQAGNYGYTF
cdr3_nt: TGTGCCAGCAGCCTACGACAGGCAGGGAACTATGGCTACACCTTC

d_call: TRBD2
j_call: TRBJ2-5
v_call: TRBV5-4
clone_size: -
cdr3_aa: CASSLGLAGEETQYF
cdr3_nt: TGTGCCAGCAGCTTGGGACTAGCGGGAGAAGAGACCCAGTACTTC

d_call: -
j_call: TRBJ1-4
v_call: TRBV12-3/TRBV12-4
clone_size: -
cdr3_aa: CASSLTISKLFF
cdr3_nt: TGTGCCAGCAGTTTAACTATCTCGAAACTGTTTTTT

d_call: TRBD2
j_call: TRBJ2-2
v_call: TRBV11-3
clone_size: -
cdr3_aa: CASSPLAGDTGELFF
cdr3_nt: TGTGCCAGCAGCCCATTAGCGGGAGACACCGGGGAGCTGTTTTTT

d_call: -
j_call: TRBJ2-7
v_call: TRBV29-1
clone_size: few
cdr3_aa: CSVGEAYEQYF
cdr3_nt: TGCAGCGTGGGGGAGGCCTACGAGCAGTACTTC

d_call: -
j_call: TRBJ1-2
v_call: TRBV7-2
clone_size: few
cdr3_aa: CASSYGTPYGYTF
cdr3_nt: TGTGCCAGCAGCTACGGGACACCCTATGGCTACACCTTC

d_call: -
j_call: TRBJ2-7
v_call: TRBV6-5
clone_size: -
cdr3_aa: CASSYSAGSYEQYF
cdr3_nt: TGTGCCAGCAGTTACTCGGCGGGTTCCTACGAGCAGTACTTC

d_call: TRBD1
j_call: TRBJ1-5
v_call: TRBV6-5
clone_size: once
cdr3_aa: CAAVQGRNQPQHF
cdr3_nt: TGTGCCGCAGTACAGGGGCGCAATCAGCCCCAGCATTTT

d_call: -
j_call: TRBJ1-2
v_call: TRBV7-2
clone_size: -
cdr3_aa: CASSHQPLLGYLRDGYTF
cdr3_nt: TGTGCCAGCAGCCACCAACCCTTACTAGGGTACCTTCGCGATGGCTACACCTTC

d_call: -
j_call: TRBJ1-5
v_call: TRBV6-2/TRBV6-3
clone_size: -
cdr3_aa: CASSARDTRNQPQHF
cdr3_nt: TGTGCCAGCAGTGCCCGGGACACCAGAAATCAGCCCCAGCATTTT

d_call: -
j_call: TRBJ1-6
v_call: TRBV7-2
clone_size: -
cdr3_aa: CASSYRKGENPPLHF
cdr3_nt: TGTGCCAGCAGCTACCGAAAGGGGGAGAATCCACCCCTCCACTTT

d_call: TRBD2
j_call: TRBJ2-7
v_call: TRBV6-2/TRBV6-3
clone_size: -
cdr3_aa: CASSSEIAGGYPYEQYF
cdr3_nt: TGTGCCAGCAGTAGCGAAATAGCGGGAGGTTACCCCTACGAGCAGTACTTC

d_call: -
j_call: TRBJ2-2
v_call: TRBV5-4
clone_size: few
cdr3_aa: CASARQGVGGELFF
cdr3_nt: TGTGCCAGCGCAAGGCAGGGCGTAGGCGGGGAGCTGTTTTTT

d_call: TRBD1
j_call: TRBJ2-5
v_call: TRBV19
clone_size: once
cdr3_aa: CASNGQGGSRETQYF
cdr3_nt: TGTGCCAGTAACGGACAGGGTGGGTCGAGAGAGACCCAGTACTTC

d_call: -
j_call: TRBJ1-2
v_call: TRBV4-1
clone_size: -
cdr3_aa: CASSQQDRNPYGYTF
cdr3_nt: TGCGCCAGCAGCCAACAGGACAGAAACCCCTATGGCTACACCTTC

d_call: TRBD2
j_call: TRBJ2-3
v_call: TRBV6-5
clone_size: -
cdr3_aa: CASSPSGGHTDTQYF
cdr3_nt: TGTGCCAGCAGCCCAAGCGGGGGGCACACAGATACGCAGTATTTT

d_call: TRBD1
j_call: TRBJ2-5
v_call: TRBV4-2
clone_size: -
cdr3_aa: CASSRGQQETQYF
cdr3_nt: TGTGCCAGCAGCCGGGGACAGCAAGAGACCCAGTACTTC